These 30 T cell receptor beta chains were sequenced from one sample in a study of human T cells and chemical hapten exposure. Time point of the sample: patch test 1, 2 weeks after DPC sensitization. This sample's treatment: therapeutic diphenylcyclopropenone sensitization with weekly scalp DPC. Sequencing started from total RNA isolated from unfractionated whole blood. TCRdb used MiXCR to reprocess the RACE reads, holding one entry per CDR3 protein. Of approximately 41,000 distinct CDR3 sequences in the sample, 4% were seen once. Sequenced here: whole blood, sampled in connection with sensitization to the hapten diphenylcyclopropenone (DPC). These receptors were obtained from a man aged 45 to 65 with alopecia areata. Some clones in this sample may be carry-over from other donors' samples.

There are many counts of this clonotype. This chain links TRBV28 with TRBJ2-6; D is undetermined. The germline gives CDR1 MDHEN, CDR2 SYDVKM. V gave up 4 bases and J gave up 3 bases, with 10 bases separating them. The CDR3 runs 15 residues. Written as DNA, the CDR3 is TGTGCCAGCAGTTCACTCCCTTATGGGGCCAACGTCCTGACTTTC. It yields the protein CASSSLPYGANVLTF.

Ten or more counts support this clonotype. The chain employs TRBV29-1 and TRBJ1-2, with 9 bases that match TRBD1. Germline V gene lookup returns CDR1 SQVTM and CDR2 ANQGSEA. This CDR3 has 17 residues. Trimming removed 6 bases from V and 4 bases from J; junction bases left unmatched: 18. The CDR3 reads CSVAKRVSTGGSYGYTF. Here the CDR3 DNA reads TGCAGCGTCGCCAAAAGGGTATCGACAGGGGGTTCCTATGGCTACACCTTC.

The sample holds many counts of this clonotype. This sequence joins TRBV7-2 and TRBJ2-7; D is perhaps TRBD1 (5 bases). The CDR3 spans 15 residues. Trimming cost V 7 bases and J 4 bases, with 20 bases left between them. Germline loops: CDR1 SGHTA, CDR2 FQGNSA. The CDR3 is CASTIGVGVRYEQYF. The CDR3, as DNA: TGTGCCAGCACCATAGGGGTCGGCGTGAGGTACGAGCAGTACTTC.

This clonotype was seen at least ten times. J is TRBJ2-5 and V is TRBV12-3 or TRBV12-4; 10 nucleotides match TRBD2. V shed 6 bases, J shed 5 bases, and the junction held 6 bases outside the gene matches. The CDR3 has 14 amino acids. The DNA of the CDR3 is TGTGCCAGCAGCCCGGGACTAGCGTCTGAGACCCAGTACTTC. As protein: CASSPGLASETQYF.

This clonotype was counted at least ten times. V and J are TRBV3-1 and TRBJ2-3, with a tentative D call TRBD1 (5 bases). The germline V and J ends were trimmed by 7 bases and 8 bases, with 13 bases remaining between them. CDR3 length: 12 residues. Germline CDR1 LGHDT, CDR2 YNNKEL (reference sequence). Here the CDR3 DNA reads TGTGCCAGCACCAAGGGGTCAGCTACGCAGTATTTT. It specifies CASTKGSATQYF.

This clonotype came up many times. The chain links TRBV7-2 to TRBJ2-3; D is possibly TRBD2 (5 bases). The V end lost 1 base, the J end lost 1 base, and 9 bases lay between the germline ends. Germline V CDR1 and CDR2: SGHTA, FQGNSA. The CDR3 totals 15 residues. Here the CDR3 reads CASSLDWGGTDTQYF. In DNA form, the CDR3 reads TGTGCCAGCAGCTTAGATTGGGGAGGCACAGATACGCAGTATTTT.

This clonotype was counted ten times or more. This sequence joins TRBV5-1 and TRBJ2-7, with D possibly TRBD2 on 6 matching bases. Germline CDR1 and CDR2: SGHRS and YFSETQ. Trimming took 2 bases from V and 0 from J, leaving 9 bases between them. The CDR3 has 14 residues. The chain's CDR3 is CASSLSGLSYEQYF. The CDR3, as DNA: TGCGCCAGCAGCTTAAGCGGGCTCTCCTACGAGCAGTACTTC.

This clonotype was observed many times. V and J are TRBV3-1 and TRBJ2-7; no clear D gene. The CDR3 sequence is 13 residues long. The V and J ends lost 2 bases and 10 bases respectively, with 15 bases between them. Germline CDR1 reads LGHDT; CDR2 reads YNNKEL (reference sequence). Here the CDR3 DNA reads TGTGCCAGCAGCCAAAACGGGCCATCTCAACAGTACTTC. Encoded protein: CASSQNGPSQQYF.

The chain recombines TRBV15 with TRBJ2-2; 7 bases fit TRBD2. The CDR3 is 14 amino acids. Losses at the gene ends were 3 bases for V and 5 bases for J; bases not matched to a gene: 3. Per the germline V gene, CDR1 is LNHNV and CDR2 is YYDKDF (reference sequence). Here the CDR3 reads CATSRGGVTGELFF. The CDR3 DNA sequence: TGTGCCACCAGCAGGGGGGGGGTGACCGGGGAGCTGTTTTTT.

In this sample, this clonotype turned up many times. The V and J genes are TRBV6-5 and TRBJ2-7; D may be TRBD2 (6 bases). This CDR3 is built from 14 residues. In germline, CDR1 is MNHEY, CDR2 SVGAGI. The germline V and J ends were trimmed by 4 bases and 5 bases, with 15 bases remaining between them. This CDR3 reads CASSSLTGRNEQYF. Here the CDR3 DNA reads TGTGCCAGCAGTTCTTTAACTGGGAGGAACGAGCAGTACTTC.

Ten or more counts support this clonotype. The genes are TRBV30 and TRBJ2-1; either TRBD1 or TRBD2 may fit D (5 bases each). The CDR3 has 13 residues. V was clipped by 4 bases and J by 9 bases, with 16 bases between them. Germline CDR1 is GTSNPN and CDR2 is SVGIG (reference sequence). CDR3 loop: CAWNAGWDGEQFF. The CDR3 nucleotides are TGTGCCTGGAACGCGGGTTGGGACGGTGAGCAGTTCTTC.

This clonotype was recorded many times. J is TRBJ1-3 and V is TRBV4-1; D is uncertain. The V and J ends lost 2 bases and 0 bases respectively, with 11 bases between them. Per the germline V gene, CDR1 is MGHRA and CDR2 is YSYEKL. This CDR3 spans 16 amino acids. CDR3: CASSQNSVFSGNTIYF. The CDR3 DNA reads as TGCGCCAGCAGCCAAAACAGCGTCTTCTCTGGAAACACCATATATTTT.

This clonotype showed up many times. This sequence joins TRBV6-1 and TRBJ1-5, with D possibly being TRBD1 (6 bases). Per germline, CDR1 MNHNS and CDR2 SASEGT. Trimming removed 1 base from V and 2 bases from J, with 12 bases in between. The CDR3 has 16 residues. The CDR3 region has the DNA TGTGCCAGCAGTGAAGGAAGGGGGAATGGCAATCAGCCCCAGCATTTT. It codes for CASSEGRGNGNQPQHF.

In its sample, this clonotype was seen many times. CDR3 nucleotide sequence: TGTGCCAGCAGCTTAGCCTACCTGAGCACAGATACGCAGTATTTT. This gives the protein CASSLAYLSTDTQYF. V gene TRBV7-2 combines with J gene TRBJ2-3; no reliable D call. Between the trimmed V and J ends, which lost 0 bases and 0 bases, there was a span of 7 bases. The CDR3 covers 15 residues. Per the germline V gene, CDR1 is SGHTA and CDR2 is FQGNSA.

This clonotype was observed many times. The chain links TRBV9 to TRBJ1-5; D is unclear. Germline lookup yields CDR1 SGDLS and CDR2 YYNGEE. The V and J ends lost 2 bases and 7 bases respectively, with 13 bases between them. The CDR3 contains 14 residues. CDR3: CASSVDGAGQPQHF. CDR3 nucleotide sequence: TGTGCCAGCAGCGTCGACGGAGCCGGACAGCCCCAGCATTTT.

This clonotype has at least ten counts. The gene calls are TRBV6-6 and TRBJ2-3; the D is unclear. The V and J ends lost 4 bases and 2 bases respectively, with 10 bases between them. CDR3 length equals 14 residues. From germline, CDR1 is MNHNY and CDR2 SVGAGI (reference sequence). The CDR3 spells CASSSRSYTDTQYF. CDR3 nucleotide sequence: TGTGCCAGCAGTTCCCGGTCTTACACAGATACGCAGTATTTT.

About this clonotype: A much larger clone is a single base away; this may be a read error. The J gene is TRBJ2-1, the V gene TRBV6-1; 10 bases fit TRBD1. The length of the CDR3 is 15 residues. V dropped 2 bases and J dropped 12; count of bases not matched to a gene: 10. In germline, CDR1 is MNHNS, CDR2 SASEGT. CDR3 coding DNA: TGTGCCAGCAGTGAATGGGGACAGGGGTTGGATGGGCAGTTCTTC. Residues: CASSEWGQGLDGQFF.

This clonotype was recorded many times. As DNA, the CDR3 is TGTGCCAGCAGTCGCACGAGAGGGTCCTACGAGCAGTACTTC. Its protein is CASSRTRGSYEQYF. The V and J genes are TRBV4-2 and TRBJ2-7, with D possibly being TRBD2 (5 bases). Trimming removed 6 bases from V and 1 base from J, with 13 bases in between. This CDR3 is built from 14 residues. Germline V gives CDR1 LGHNA, CDR2 YNFKEQ.

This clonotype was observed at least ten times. DNA for the CDR3: TGCAGCGTTGAGAAGGCAGCAAGGAGCACTGAAGCTTTCTTT. Protein product: CSVEKAARSTEAFF. The chain links TRBV29-1 to TRBJ1-1, with D unresolved. CDR3 length: 14 amino acids. V was shortened by 3 bases and J by 4 bases, with 15 bases between the two germline ends. CDR1 is SQVTM, CDR2 ANQGSEA, per germline.

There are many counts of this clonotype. In nucleotides, the CDR3 is TGTGCCAGCAGTCGATGGACAGGAAAAGGTGAAAAACTGTTTTTT. Its protein is CASSRWTGKGEKLFF. The chain joins TRBV28 to TRBJ1-4; 7 nucleotides match TRBD1. V shed 5 bases, J shed 7 bases, and the junction held 10 bases outside the gene matches. Germline V gene sequence: CDR1 MDHEN, CDR2 SYDVKM. The CDR3 length is 15 residues.

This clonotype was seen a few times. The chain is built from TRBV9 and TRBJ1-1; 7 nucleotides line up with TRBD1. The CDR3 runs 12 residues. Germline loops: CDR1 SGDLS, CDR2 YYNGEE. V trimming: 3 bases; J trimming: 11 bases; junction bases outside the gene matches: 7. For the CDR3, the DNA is TGTGCCAGCAGCGGGGACAGTTCGGGGGCTTTCTTT. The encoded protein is CASSGDSSGAFF.

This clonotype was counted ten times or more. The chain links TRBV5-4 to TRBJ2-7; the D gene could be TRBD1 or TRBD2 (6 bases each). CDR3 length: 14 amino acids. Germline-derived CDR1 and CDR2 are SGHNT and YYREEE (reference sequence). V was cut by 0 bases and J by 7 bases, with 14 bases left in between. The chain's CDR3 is CASSLEGGGREQYF. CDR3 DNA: TGTGCCAGCAGCTTGGAAGGTGGGGGGCGGGAGCAGTACTTC.

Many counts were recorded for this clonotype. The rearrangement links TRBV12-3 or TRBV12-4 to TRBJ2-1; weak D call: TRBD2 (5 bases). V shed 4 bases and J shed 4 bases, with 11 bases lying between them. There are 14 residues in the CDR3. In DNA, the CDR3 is TGTGCCAGCAGTTGGACCGGGATATACAATGAGCAGTTCTTC. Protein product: CASSWTGIYNEQFF.

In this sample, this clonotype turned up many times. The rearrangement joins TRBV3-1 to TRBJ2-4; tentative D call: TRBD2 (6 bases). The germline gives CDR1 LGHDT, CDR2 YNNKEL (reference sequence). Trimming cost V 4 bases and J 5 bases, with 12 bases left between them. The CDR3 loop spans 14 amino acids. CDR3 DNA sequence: TGTGCCAGCAGCCCTGGAGGGAGACAAAACATTCAGTACTTC. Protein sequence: CASSPGGRQNIQYF.

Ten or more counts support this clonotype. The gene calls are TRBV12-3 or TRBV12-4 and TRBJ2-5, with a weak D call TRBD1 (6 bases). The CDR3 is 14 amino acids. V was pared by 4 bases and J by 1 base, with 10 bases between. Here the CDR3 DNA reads TGTGCCAGCAGTTCAGGGGCCACCCAAGAGACCCAGTACTTC. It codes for CASSSGATQETQYF.

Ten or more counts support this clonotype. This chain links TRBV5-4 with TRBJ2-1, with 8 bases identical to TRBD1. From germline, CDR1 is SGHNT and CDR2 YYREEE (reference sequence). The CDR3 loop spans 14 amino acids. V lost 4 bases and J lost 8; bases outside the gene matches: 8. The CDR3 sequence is CASSAGQGWDEQFF. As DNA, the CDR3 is TGTGCCAGCAGCGCCGGACAGGGCTGGGATGAGCAGTTCTTC.

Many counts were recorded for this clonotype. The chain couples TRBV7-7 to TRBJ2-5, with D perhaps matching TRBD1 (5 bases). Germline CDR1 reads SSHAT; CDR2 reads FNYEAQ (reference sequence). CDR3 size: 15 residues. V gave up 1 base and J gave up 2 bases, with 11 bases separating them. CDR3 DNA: TGTGCCAGCAGCTTAGGAACAGGAATACAAGAGACCCAGTACTTC. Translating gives CASSLGTGIQETQYF.

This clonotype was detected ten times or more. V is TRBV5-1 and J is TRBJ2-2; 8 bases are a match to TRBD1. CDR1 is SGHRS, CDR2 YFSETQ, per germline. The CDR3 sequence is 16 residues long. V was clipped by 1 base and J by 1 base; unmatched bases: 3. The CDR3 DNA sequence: TGCGCCAGCAGCTTGAACGGACAGGGGAACACCGGGGAGCTGTTTTTT. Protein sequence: CASSLNGQGNTGELFF. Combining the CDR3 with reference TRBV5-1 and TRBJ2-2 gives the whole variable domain KAGVTQTPRYLIKTRGQQVTLSCSPISGHRSVSWYQQTPGQGLQFLFEYFSETQRNKGNFPGRFSGRQFSNSRSEMNVSTLELGDSALYLCASSLNGQGNTGELFFGEGSRLTVL.

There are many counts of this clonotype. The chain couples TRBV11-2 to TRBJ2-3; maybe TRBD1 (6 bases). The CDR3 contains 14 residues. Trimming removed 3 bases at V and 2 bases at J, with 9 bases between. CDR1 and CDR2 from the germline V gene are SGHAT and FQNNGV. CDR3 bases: TGTGCCAGCAGCTTCACAGGGAACACAGATACGCAGTATTTT. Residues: CASSFTGNTDTQYF. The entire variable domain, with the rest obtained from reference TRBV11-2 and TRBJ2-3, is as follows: EAGVAQSPRYKIIEKRQSVAFWCNPISGHATLYWYQQILGQGPKLLIQFQNNGVVDDSQLPKDRFSAERLKGVDSTLKIQPAKLEDSAVYLCASSFTGNTDTQYFGPGTRLTVL.

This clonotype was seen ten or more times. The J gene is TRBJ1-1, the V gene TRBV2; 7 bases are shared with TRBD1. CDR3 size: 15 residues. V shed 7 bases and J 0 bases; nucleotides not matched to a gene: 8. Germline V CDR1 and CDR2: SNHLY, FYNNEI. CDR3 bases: TGTGCCAGCAAGGCCCAGGGACAGTTGAACACTGAAGCTTTCTTT. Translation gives CASKAQGQLNTEAFF.